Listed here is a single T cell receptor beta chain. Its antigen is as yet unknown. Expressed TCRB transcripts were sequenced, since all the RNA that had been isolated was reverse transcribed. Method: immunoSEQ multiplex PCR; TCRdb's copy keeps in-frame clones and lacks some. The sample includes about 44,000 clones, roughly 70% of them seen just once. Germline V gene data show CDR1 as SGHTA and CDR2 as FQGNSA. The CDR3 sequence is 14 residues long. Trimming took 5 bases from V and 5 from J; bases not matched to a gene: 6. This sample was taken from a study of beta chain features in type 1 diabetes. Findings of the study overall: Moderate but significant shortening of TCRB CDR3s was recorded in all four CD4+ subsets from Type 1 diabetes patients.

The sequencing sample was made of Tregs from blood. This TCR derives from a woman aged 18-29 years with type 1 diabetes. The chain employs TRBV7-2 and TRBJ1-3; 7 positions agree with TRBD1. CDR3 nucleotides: TGTGCCAGCAGCCCACAGGGGTTAAGAAACACCATATATTTT. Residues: CASSPQGLRNTIYF.